The source of this T cell receptor beta chain is a study of blood T cell repertoires in COVID-19. Profiled with immunoSEQ multiplex PCR; TCRdb holds only in-frame clones, not every one. The sample consists of approximately 100,000 clones, approximately 91% of them appearing once. V was pared by 5 bases and J by 4 bases, with 3 bases of the junction left unmatched. Germline CDR1 reads ENHRY; CDR2 reads SYGVKD. The CDR3 has 15 amino acids. J is TRBJ2-2 and V is TRBV10-3; TRBD2 matches 11 bases. This clonotype was sampled from a woman in her sixties or seventies with acute or convalescent COVID-19. The source material was peripheral blood. The CDR3 loop reads CAISSSGRSTGELFF. The CDR3 DNA is TGTGCCATCAGTTCTAGCGGGAGGAGCACCGGGGAGCTGTTTTTT.